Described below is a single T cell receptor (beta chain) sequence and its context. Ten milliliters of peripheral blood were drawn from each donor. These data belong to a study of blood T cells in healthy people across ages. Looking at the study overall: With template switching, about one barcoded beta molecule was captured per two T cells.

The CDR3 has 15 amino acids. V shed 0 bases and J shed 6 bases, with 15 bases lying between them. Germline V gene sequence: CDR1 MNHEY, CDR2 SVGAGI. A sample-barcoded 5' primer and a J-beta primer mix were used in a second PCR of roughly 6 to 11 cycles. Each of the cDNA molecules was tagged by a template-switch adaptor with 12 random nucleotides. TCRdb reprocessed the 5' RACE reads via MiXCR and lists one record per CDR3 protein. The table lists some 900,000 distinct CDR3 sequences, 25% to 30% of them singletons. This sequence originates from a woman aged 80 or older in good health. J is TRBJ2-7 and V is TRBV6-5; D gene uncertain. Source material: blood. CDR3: CASSYSRDPGFEQYF. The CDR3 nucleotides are TGTGCCAGCAGTTACTCGCGAGACCCCGGTTTCGAGCAGTACTTC.